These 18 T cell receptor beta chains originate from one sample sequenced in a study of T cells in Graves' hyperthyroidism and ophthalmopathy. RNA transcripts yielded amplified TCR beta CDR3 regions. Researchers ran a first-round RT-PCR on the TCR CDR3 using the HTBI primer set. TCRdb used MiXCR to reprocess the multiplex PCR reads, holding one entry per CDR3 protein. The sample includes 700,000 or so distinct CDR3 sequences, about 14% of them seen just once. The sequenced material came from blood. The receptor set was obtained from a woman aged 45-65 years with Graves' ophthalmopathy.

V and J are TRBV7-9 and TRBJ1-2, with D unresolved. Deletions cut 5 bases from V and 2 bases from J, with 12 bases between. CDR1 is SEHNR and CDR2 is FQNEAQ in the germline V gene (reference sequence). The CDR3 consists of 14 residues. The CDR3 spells CASSTVSRNYGYTF. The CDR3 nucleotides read TGTGCCAGCAGCACCGTCAGCAGGAACTATGGCTACACCTTC.

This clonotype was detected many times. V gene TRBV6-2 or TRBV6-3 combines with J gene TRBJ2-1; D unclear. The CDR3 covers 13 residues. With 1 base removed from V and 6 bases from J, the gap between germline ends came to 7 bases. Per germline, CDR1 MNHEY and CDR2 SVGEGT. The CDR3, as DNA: TGTGCCAGCAGTTACTTTGGGTTCAATGAGCAGTTCTTC. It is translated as CASSYFGFNEQFF.

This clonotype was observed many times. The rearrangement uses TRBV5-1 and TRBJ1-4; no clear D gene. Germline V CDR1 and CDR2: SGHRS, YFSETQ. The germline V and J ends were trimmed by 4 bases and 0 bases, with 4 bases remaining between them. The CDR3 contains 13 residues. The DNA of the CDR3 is TGCGCCAGCAGCCCTACAACTAATGAAAAACTGTTTTTT. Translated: CASSPTTNEKLFF.

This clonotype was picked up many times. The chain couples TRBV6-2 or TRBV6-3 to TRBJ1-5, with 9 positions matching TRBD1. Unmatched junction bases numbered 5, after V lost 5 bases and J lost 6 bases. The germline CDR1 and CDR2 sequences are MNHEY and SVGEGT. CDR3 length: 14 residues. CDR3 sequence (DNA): TGTGCCAGCAGTCCCCGACAGGGGGTTCAGCCCCAGCATTTT. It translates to CASSPRQGVQPQHF.

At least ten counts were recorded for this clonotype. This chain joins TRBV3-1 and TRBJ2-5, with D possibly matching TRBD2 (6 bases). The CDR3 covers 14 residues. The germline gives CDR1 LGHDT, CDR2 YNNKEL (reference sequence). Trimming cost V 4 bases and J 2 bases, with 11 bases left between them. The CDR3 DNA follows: TGTGCCAGCAGCCCCTTTCTAGCGCAAGAGACCCAGTACTTC. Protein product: CASSPFLAQETQYF.

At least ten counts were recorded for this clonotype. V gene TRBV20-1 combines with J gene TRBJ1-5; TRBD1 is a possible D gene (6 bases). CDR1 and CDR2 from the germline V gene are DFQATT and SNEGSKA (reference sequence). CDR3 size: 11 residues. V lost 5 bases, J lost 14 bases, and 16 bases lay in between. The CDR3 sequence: CSAPSPGHEHF. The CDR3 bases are TGCAGTGCTCCCTCGCCGGGACATGAGCATTTT.

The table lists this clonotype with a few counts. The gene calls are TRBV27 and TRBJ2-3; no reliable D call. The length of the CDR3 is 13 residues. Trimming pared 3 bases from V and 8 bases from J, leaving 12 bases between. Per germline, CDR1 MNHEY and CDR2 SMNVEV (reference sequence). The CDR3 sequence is CASSFSRSGTQYF. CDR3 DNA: TGTGCCAGCAGTTTTTCAAGGTCAGGTACGCAGTATTTT.

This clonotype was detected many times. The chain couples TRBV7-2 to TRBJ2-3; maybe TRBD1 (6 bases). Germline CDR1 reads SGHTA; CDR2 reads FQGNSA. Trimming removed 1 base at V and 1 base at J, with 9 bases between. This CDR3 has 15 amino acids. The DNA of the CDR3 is TGTGCCAGCAGCTTAGACAGGGTGGGCACAGATACGCAGTATTTT. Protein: CASSLDRVGTDTQYF.

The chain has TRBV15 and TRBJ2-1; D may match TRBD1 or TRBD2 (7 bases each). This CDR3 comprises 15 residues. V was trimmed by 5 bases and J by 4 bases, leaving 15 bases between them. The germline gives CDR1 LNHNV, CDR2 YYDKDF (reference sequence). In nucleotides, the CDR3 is TGTGCCACCAGCGGTCGACAGGGACTATACAATGAGCAGTTCTTC. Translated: CATSGRQGLYNEQFF.

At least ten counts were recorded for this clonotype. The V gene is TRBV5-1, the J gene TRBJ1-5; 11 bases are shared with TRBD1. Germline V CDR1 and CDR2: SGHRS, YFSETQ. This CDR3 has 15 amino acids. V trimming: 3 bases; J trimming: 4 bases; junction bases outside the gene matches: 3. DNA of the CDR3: TGCGCCAGCAGCTGGGGGACAGGGGGGAATCAGCCCCAGCATTTT. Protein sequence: CASSWGTGGNQPQHF.

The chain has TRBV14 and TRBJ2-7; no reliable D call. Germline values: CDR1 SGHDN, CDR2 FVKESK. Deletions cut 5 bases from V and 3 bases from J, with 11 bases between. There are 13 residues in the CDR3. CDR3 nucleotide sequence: TGTGCCAGCAGCTACGTGGGGAACTACGAGCAGTACTTC. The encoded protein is CASSYVGNYEQYF.

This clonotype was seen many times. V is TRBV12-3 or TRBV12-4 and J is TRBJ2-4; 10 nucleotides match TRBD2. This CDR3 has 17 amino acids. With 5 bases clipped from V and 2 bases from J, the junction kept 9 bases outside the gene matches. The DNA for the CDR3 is TGTGCCAGCAGTCCACCGGCTAGCGGGGGAACCAAAAACATTCAGTACTTC. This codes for CASSPPASGGTKNIQYF.

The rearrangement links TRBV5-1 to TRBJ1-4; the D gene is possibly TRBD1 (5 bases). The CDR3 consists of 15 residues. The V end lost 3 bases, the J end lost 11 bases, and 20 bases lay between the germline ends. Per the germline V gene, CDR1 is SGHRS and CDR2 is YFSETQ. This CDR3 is CASSSAGTGVGKLFF. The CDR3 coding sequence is TGCGCCAGCAGCTCGGCCGGGACTGGGGTCGGGAAACTGTTTTTT.

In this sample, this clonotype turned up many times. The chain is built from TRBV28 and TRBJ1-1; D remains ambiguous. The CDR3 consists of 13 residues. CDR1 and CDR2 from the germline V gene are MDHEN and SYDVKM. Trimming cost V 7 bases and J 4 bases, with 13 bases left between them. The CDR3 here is CASMWEGFTEAFF. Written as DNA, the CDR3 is TGTGCCAGCATGTGGGAGGGTTTCACTGAAGCTTTCTTT.

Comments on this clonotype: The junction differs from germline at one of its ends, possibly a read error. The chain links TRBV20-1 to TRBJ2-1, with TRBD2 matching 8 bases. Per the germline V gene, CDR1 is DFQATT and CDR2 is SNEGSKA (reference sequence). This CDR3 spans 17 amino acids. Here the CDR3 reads CSAPPGSGSVSYNGQFF. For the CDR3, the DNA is TGCAGTGCCCCCCCCGGAAGCGGGAGTGTTTCCTACAATGGGCAGTTCTTC.

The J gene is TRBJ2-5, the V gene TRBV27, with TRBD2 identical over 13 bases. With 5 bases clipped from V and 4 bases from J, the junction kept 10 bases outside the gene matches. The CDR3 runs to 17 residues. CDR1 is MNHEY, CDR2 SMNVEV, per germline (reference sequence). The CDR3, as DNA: TGTGCCAGCAGTATAACTAGCGGGAGGGCCCGGCGAGAGACCCAGTACTTC. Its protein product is CASSITSGRARRETQYF.

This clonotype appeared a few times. The CDR3 DNA reads TGTGCCAGCAGCCAAGAAAAGGCGGGAGGGCTCAATGAGCAGTTCTTC. It encodes CASSQEKAGGLNEQFF. The J gene is TRBJ2-1, the V gene TRBV4-2; 9 bases line up with TRBD2. Germline assignment: CDR1 LGHNA and CDR2 YNFKEQ. This CDR3 has 16 amino acids. V gave up 0 bases and J gave up 6 bases; unmatched junction bases: 6.

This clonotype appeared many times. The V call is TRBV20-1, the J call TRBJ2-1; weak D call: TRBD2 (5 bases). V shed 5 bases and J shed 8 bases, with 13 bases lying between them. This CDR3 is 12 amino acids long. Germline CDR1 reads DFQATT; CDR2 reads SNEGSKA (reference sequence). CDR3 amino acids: CSAPPTGYEQFF. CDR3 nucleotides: TGCAGTGCTCCCCCGACGGGATATGAGCAGTTCTTC.